This TCR beta chain is from a study of blood T cell repertoires in COVID-19. CDR1 and CDR2 (germline): SGDLS, YYNGEE. CDR3 size: 15 residues. V lost 3 bases and J lost 3, with 15 bases in between. Some clones are missing from TCRdb's copy, which holds only in-frame ones; the method was immunoSEQ multiplex PCR. The repertoire holds some 400,000 clones, with just over 90% as singletons. This TCR derives from a woman aged 40-49 years who had been exposed to COVID-19. Material for sequencing was PBMCs or T cells enriched from blood (not recorded which). This chain uses TRBV9 with TRBJ1-1; the D is unclear. The CDR3 spells CASSGGNVRYTEAFF. The CDR3 DNA follows: TGTGCCAGCAGCGGAGGGAATGTACGGTACACTGAAGCTTTCTTT.